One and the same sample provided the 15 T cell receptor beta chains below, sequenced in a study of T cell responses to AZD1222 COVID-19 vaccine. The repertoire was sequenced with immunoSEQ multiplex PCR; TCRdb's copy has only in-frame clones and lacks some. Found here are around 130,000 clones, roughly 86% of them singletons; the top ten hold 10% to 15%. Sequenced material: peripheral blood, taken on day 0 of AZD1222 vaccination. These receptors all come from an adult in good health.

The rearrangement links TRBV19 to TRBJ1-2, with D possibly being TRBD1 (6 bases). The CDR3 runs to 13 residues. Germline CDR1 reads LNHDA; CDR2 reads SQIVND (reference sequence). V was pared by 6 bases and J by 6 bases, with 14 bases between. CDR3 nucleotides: TGTGCCAGTAGAGAAGACAGGTACAATGGCTACACCTTC. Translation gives CASREDRYNGYTF.

The CDR3 region is CAWSVLGGLSPLHF. CDR3 DNA sequence: TGTGCCTGGAGTGTATTGGGGGGCCTATCACCCCTCCACTTT. The gene calls are TRBV30 and TRBJ1-6; D might be TRBD1 (6 bases). This CDR3 region has 14 residues. Germline V gene lookup returns CDR1 GTSNPN and CDR2 SVGIG (reference sequence). Deletions cut 0 bases from V and 10 bases from J, with 13 bases between. Full variable domain (missing parts from reference TRBV30 and TRBJ1-6): SQTIHQWPATLVQPVGSPLSLECTVEGTSNPNLYWYRQAAGRGLQLLFYSVGIGQISSEVPQNLSASRPQDRQFILSSKKLLLSDSGFYLCAWSVLGGLSPLHFGNGTRLTVT.

CDR3 loop: CASTTGYGTYEQYF. DNA of the CDR3: TGTGCCAGCACTACAGGGTATGGGACCTACGAGCAGTACTTC. The rearrangement joins TRBV11-2 to TRBJ2-7; TRBD1 might be the D (6 bases). There are 14 residues in the CDR3. The V gene's germline CDR1 is SGHAT and CDR2 FQNNGV. Trimming removed 7 bases at V and 2 bases at J, with 15 bases between.

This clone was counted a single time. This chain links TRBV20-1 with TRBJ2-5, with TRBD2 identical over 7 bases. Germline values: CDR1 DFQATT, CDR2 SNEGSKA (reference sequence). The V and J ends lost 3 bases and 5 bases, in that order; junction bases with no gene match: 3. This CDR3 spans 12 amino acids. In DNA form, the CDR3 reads TGCAGTGCTAGTGGGGGGGAGGAGACCCAGTACTTC. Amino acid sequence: CSASGGEETQYF.

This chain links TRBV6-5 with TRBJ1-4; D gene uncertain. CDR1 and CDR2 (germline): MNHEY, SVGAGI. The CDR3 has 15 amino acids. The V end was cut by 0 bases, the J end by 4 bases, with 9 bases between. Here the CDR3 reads CASSYSYDINEKLFF. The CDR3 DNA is TGTGCCAGCAGTTACTCATACGATATTAATGAAAAACTGTTTTTT.

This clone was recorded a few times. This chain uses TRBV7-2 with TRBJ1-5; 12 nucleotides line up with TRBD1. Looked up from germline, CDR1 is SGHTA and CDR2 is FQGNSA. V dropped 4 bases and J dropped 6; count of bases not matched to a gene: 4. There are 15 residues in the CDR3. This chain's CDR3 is CASSWGTGGVQPQHF. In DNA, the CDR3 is TGTGCCAGCAGCTGGGGGACAGGGGGCGTTCAGCCCCAGCATTTT.

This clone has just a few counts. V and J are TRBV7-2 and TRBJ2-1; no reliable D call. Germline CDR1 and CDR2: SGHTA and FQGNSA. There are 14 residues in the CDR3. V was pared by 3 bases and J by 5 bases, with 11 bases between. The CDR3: CASSFTATNNEQFF. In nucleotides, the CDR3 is TGTGCCAGCAGCTTTACGGCCACTAACAATGAGCAGTTCTTC.

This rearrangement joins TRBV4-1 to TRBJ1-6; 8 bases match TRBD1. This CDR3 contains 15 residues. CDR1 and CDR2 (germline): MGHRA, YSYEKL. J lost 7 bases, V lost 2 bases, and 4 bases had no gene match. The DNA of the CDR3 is TGCGCCAGCAGCCAACCGACAGGGGTAAATTCACCCCTCCACTTT. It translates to CASSQPTGVNSPLHF.

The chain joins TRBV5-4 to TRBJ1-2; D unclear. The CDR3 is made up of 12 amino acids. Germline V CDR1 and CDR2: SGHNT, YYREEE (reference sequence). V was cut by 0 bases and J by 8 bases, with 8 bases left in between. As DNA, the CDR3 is TGTGCCAGCAGCTTGGGAGAAACAGGCTACACCTTC. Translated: CASSLGETGYTF.

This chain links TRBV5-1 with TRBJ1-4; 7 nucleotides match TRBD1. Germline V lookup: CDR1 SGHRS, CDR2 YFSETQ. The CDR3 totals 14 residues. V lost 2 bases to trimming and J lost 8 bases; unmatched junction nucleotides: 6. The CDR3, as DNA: TGCGCCAGCAGCTTTACAGGGGTAGGCGAAAAACTGTTTTTT. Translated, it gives CASSFTGVGEKLFF.

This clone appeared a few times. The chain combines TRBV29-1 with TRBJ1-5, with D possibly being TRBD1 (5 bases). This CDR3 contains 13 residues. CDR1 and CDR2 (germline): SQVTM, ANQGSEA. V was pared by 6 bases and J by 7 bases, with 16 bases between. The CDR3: CSVTGFGGQPQHF. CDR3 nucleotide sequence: TGCAGCGTCACGGGGTTTGGGGGGCAGCCCCAGCATTTT.

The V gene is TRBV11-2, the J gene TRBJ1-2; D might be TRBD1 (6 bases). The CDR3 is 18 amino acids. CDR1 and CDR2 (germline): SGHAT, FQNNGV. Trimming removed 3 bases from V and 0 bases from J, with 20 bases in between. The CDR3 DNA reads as TGTGCCAGCAGCTTGAAGACTTTCAGGGGACTAGCTAACTATGGCTACACCTTC. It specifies CASSLKTFRGLANYGYTF.

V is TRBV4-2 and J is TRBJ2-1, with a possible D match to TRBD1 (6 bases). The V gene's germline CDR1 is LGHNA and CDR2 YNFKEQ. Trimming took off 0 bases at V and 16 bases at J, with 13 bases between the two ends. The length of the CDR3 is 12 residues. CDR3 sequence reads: CASSQEGGERFF. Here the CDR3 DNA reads TGTGCCAGCAGCCAAGAAGGGGGTGAGCGATTCTTC.

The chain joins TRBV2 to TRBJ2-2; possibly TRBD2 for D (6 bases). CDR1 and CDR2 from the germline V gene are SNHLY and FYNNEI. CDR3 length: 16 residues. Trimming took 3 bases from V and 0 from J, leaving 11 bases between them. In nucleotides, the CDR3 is TGTGCCAGCAGTGACCCGGGAGCCTCGAACACCGGGGAGCTGTTTTTT. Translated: CASSDPGASNTGELFF.

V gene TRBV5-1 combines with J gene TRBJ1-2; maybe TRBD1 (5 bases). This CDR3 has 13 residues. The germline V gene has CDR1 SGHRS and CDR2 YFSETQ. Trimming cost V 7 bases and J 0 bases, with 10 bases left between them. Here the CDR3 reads CASHGGANYGYTF. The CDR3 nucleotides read TGCGCCAGCCATGGGGGGGCTAACTATGGCTACACCTTC.